This passage covers 23 T cell receptor beta chains from one sample sequenced in a study of human thymus T cells (dated by TCRdb to 2020 to 2021). Libraries came from the immunoSEQ multiplex PCR assay. The clones in this table, taken by TCRdb from immuneACCESS, are in-frame only. Not every clone is retained; where verified, under half of the shortfall comes from an unresolved V gene, and the cause of the rest is unknown. This sample lists about 50,000 clones; around 93% were detected once. 0.15% to 0.2% of the sample goes to the ten largest clones. Specimen: blood. These TCRs come from a girl under three years old with a congenital heart defect but otherwise immunologically healthy.

This chain links TRBV15 with TRBJ2-7, with D perhaps TRBD2 (5 bases). The CDR3 extends over 15 amino acids. V was shortened by 2 bases and J by 2 bases, with 13 bases between the two germline ends. Germline V gene lookup returns CDR1 LNHNV and CDR2 YYDKDF (reference sequence). CDR3 DNA: TGTGCCACCAGCAGATTACAGACTACCACCTACGAGCAGTACTTC. It yields the protein CATSRLQTTTYEQYF.

The DNA for the CDR3 is TGTGCCAGCAAAACCAGACTAGCGAGGGACACCGGGGAGCTGTTTTTT. It encodes CASKTRLARDTGELFF. This sequence joins TRBV2 and TRBJ2-2, with 8 bases identical to TRBD2. The junction had 10 bases not matched to a gene; V was cut back by 7 bases and J by 3 bases. This CDR3 comprises 16 residues. Germline V gene sequence: CDR1 SNHLY, CDR2 FYNNEI.

The chain carries TRBV11-3 and TRBJ2-5; D is uncertain. V gave up 1 base and J gave up 1 base, with 4 bases separating them. The CDR3 length is 13 residues. The germline V gene encodes CDR1 SGHNT and CDR2 YENEEA. The CDR3 nucleotides read TGTGCCAGCAGCTTAGGTGCCCAAGAGACCCAGTACTTC. Translation: CASSLGAQETQYF.

This rearrangement joins TRBV6-6 to TRBJ2-7; no firm D call. The CDR3 loop spans 12 amino acids. The V and J ends lost 5 bases and 4 bases respectively, with 9 bases between them. Germline V gives CDR1 MNHNY, CDR2 SVGAGI (reference sequence). The CDR3 here is CASSAQAYEQYF. CDR3 DNA: TGTGCCAGCAGTGCCCAGGCGTACGAGCAGTACTTC.

The chain joins TRBV6-1 to TRBJ1-5, with D possibly TRBD1 on 5 matching bases. The CDR3 is 14 amino acids. Trimming removed 3 bases from V and 11 bases from J, with 17 bases in between. Per the germline V gene, CDR1 is MNHNS and CDR2 is SASEGT. Written as DNA, the CDR3 is TGTGCCAGCAGTGACTGGGGCGAATTGATGGCCCAGCATTTT. Translation gives CASSDWGELMAQHF.

The CDR3 DNA follows: TGTGCCAGCAGCTTTACCGGGACAGGTTTCAACGAGCAGTACTTC. Translation: CASSFTGTGFNEQYF. This chain connects TRBV7-8 to TRBJ2-7; 8 nucleotides line up with TRBD1. J lost 5 bases, V lost 3 bases, and 9 bases had no gene match. CDR3 length: 15 residues. Germline assignment: CDR1 SGHVS and CDR2 FQNEAQ. Full variable domain (missing parts from reference TRBV7-8 and TRBJ2-7): GAGVSQSPRYKVAKRGQDVALRCDPISGHVSLFWYQQALGQGPEFLTYFQNEAQLDKSGLPSDRFFAERPEGSVSTLKIQRTQQEDSAVYLCASSFTGTGFNEQYFGPGTRLTVT.

The DNA for the CDR3 is TGTGCCAGCAGTCGAGGGGCTAACTATGGCTACACCTTC. It specifies CASSRGANYGYTF. This chain joins TRBV28 and TRBJ1-2, with D maybe TRBD1 (5 bases). The CDR3 extends over 13 amino acids. V lost 5 bases, J lost 0 bases, and 7 bases lay in between. The germline V gene encodes CDR1 MDHEN and CDR2 SYDVKM.

The chain is built from TRBV19 and TRBJ2-7; D might be TRBD2 (6 bases). This CDR3 has 14 residues. Trimming removed 7 bases from V and 7 bases from J, with 20 bases in between. Germline-derived CDR1 and CDR2 are LNHDA and SQIVND (reference sequence). In nucleotides, the CDR3 is TGTGCCAGTAAGTCTGGACTACGGGCGGGAGAGCAGTACTTC. Protein: CASKSGLRAGEQYF.

The chain joins TRBV18 to TRBJ2-7; 12 bases fit TRBD2. Germline V gene data show CDR1 as KGHSH and CDR2 as LQKENI. V lost 3 bases to trimming and J lost 3 bases; unmatched junction nucleotides: 6. There are 16 residues in the CDR3. The CDR3 DNA sequence: TGTGCCAGCTCACCCCCCGGACTAGCGGGGATCTACGAGCAGTACTTC. Residues: CASSPPGLAGIYEQYF. Full variable domain (missing parts from reference TRBV18 and TRBJ2-7): NAGVMQNPRHLVRRRGQEARLRCSPMKGHSHVYWYRQLPEEGLKFMVYLQKENIIDESGMPKERFSAEFPKEGPSILRIQQVVRGDSAAYFCASSPPGLAGIYEQYFGPGTRLTVT.

This chain uses TRBV2 with TRBJ2-2; weak D call: TRBD1 (6 bases). The CDR3 covers 13 residues. V was cut by 8 bases and J by 7 bases, with 14 bases left in between. Germline V gene data show CDR1 as SNHLY and CDR2 as FYNNEI. As DNA, the CDR3 is TGTGCCAGCCACGACAGGAAAAGCGGGGAGCTGTTTTTT. Protein sequence: CASHDRKSGELFF.

The chain links TRBV28 to TRBJ1-3; the D is unclear. V was trimmed by 1 base and J by 4 bases, leaving 5 bases between them. Germline V lookup: CDR1 MDHEN, CDR2 SYDVKM. CDR3 length: 13 amino acids. The DNA of the CDR3 is TGTGCCAGCAGTTTATCGGGGGGAAACACCATATATTTT. Its protein product is CASSLSGGNTIYF.

The rearrangement uses TRBV18 and TRBJ2-7; no definite D call. The CDR3 is made up of 13 amino acids. The V gene lost 6 bases and the J gene lost 4 bases, with 13 bases spanning the gap. Germline CDR1 is KGHSH and CDR2 is LQKENI. The CDR3 DNA follows: TGTGCCAGCTCCGCAATCGCCGATTACGAGCAGTACTTC. Protein: CASSAIADYEQYF. Variable domain in full (rest from reference TRBV18 and TRBJ2-7): NAGVMQNPRHLVRRRGQEARLRCSPMKGHSHVYWYRQLPEEGLKFMVYLQKENIIDESGMPKERFSAEFPKEGPSILRIQQVVRGDSAAYFCASSAIADYEQYFGPGTRLTVT.

The J gene is TRBJ2-2, the V gene TRBV2; 14 bases match TRBD2. The germline V gene encodes CDR1 SNHLY and CDR2 FYNNEI. V trimming: 6 bases; J trimming: 5 bases; junction bases outside the gene matches: 8. The CDR3 extends over 17 amino acids. The CDR3 region has the DNA TGTGCCAGCAGCGGGACTAGCGGGAGACAAGGTACCGGGGAGCTGTTTTTT. Residues: CASSGTSGRQGTGELFF.

The genes are TRBV7-2 and TRBJ2-7; D is possibly TRBD1 or TRBD2 (7 bases each). CDR1 and CDR2 from the germline V gene are SGHTA and FQGNSA. V was pared by 4 bases and J by 6 bases, with 13 bases between. CDR3 length equals 13 residues. Here the CDR3 DNA reads TGTGCCAGCAGCTCCCAGGGGGGGGGCGAGCAGTACTTC. Protein product: CASSSQGGGEQYF.

With regard to this clone: One end of the junction does not line up with germline, which may come from a read error. The rearrangement joins TRBV28 to TRBJ1-5; D remains unclear. This CDR3 spans 10 amino acids. In germline, CDR1 is MDHEN, CDR2 SYDVKM. CDR3: CASSFGDVDF. The CDR3 DNA follows: TGTGCCAGCAGTTTCGGTGATGTGGATTTT.

The chain joins TRBV9 to TRBJ2-5, with TRBD2 matching 7 bases. CDR3 length: 14 residues. V lost 4 bases, J lost 2 bases, and 5 bases stayed unmatched. Germline lookup yields CDR1 SGDLS and CDR2 YYNGEE. The CDR3 DNA follows: TGTGCCAGCAGCAGGGCTAGCGGACAAGAGACCCAGTACTTC. Protein: CASSRASGQETQYF.

The gene calls are TRBV5-1 and TRBJ1-1; D uncertain. Trimming left V 4 bases short and J 11 bases short, with 15 bases between. This CDR3 is built from 12 residues. CDR1 SGHRS and CDR2 YFSETQ come from the germline V gene. The CDR3 sequence: CASSPLGRVAFF. In DNA, the CDR3 is TGCGCCAGCAGCCCTTTGGGAAGGGTGGCTTTCTTT.

The genes are TRBV30 and TRBJ2-3, with D possibly called TRBD1 or TRBD2 (5 bases each). The V gene's germline CDR1 is GTSNPN and CDR2 SVGIG (reference sequence). The CDR3 has 11 residues. Deletions cut 3 bases from V and 6 bases from J, with 7 bases between. CDR3 sequence (DNA): TGTGCCTGGAGCGAGGGGGATACGCAGTATTTT. This gives the protein CAWSEGDTQYF.

This rearrangement joins TRBV5-6 to TRBJ2-1; TRBD2 matches 8 bases. Germline V CDR1 and CDR2: SGHDT, YYEEEE. This CDR3 contains 18 residues. Trimming took 3 bases from V and 7 from J; bases not matched to a gene: 18. As DNA, the CDR3 is TGTGCCAGCAGCTCCTCACAGGCGGGAGGCCCGGCGGCGAATGAGCAGTTCTTC. This codes for CASSSSQAGGPAANEQFF.

The chain has TRBV5-1 and TRBJ2-5; D unclear. The CDR3 is 17 residues long. Deletions cut 1 base from V and 0 bases from J, with 16 bases between. Germline assignment: CDR1 SGHRS and CDR2 YFSETQ. The CDR3 DNA reads as TGCGCCAGCAGCTTGAGGACGGGCCGGCCAGACCAAGAGACCCAGTACTTC. Its translation is CASSLRTGRPDQETQYF.

The chain uses TRBV5-1 and TRBJ2-1; perhaps TRBD1 as D (5 bases). Germline CDR1 is SGHRS and CDR2 is YFSETQ. V gave up 5 bases and J gave up 4 bases, with 16 bases separating them. CDR3 length equals 15 residues. DNA for the CDR3: TGCGCCAGCAGTCCCCCCCCCACAGGATACAATGAGCAGTTCTTC. Protein: CASSPPPTGYNEQFF.

This clone was observed a handful of times. CDR3 nucleotides: TGTGCCAGCAGTGCACAGGGTGGGCAGCCCCAGCATTTT. It specifies CASSAQGGQPQHF. The chain joins TRBV25-1 to TRBJ1-5; a possible D gene is TRBD1 (6 bases). Per germline, CDR1 MGHDK and CDR2 SYGVNS. V dropped 4 bases and J dropped 7 bases, with 11 bases sitting between them. CDR3 length: 13 amino acids.

This clone showed up just once. V and J are TRBV9 and TRBJ2-3; D not certain. Germline V gene data show CDR1 as SGDLS and CDR2 as YYNGEE. V lost 1 base and J 1 base, leaving 7 bases between the germline ends. This CDR3 contains 14 residues. The CDR3 DNA reads TGTGCCAGCAGCGTATCTTCCGGCACAGATACGCAGTATTTT. Translation: CASSVSSGTDTQYF. Complete variable domain (other parts from reference TRBV9 and TRBJ2-3): DSGVTQTPKHLITATGQRVTLRCSPRSGDLSVYWYQQSLDQGLQFLIQYYNGEERAKGNILERFSAQQFPDLHSELNLSSLELGDSALYFCASSVSSGTDTQYFGPGTRLTVL.